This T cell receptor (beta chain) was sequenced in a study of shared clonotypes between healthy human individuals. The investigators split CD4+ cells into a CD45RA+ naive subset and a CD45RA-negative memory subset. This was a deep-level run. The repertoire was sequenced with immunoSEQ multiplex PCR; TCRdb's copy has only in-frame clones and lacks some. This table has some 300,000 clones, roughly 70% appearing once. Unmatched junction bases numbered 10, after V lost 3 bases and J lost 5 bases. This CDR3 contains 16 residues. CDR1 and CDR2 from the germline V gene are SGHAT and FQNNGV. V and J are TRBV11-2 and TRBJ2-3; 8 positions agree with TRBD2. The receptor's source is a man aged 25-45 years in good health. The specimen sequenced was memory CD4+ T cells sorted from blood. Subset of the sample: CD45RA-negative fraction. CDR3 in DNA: TGTGCCAGCAGCTTTACAGGACTAGCAGGTCAAGATACGCAGTATTTT. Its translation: CASSFTGLAGQDTQYF.